This record looks at one T cell receptor (beta chain) sequence and its context. Antigen: not known. The read falls 3 residues short of the CDR3 end, and the missing part is taken from the germline J gene. This table comes from immunoSEQ multiplex PCR, and its TCRdb copy is limited to in-frame clones, with some not included. Here the sample table reports around 22,000 clones. This specimen belongs to a study of T cells in women clearing cervical HPV infection. Study-level findings and limits: Each sample's T-cell count was unknown, possibly confounding richness.

Germline V gives CDR1 SGHTA, CDR2 FQGTGA. Germline trimming cut 4 bases from V and 3 bases from J; bases unmatched to any gene: 4. The CDR3 is made up of 14 amino acids. Sequenced material: blood buffy coat. The origin of this receptor is a woman aged 18-70 years with a cervical HPV16 infection that either progressed to CIN3+ or cleared (not recorded which). This chain connects TRBV7-3 to TRBJ1-2; TRBD1 matches at 8 bases. CDR3 bases read: TGTGCCAGCAGCTCGGGACAGGACGACTATGGC. It yields the protein CASSSGQDDYG. The entire CDR3 reads CASSSGQDDYGYTF.